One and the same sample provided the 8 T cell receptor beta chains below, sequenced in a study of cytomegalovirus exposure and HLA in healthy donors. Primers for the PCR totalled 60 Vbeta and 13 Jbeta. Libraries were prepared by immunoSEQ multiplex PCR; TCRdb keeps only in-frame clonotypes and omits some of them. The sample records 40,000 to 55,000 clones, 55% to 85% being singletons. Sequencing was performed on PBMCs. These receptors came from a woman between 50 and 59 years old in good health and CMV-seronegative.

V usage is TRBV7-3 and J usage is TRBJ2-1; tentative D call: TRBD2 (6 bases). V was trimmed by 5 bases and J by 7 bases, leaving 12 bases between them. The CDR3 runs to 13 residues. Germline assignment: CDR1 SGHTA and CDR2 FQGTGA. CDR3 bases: TGTGCCAGCAGCGCCAGACTAGATAATGAGCAGTTCTTC. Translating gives CASSARLDNEQFF.

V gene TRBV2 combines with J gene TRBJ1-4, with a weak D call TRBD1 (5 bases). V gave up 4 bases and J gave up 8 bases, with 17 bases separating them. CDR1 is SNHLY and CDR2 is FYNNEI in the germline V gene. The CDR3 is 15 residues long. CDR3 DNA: TGTGCCAGCAGTGGTATTACAGGAGATGGAGAAAAACTGTTTTTT. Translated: CASSGITGDGEKLFF. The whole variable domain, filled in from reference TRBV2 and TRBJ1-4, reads EPEVTQTPSHQVTQMGQEVILRCVPISNHLYFYWYRQILGQKVEFLVSFYNNEISEKSEIFDDQFSVERPDGSNFTLKIRSTKLEDSAMYFCASSGITGDGEKLFFGSGTQLSVL.

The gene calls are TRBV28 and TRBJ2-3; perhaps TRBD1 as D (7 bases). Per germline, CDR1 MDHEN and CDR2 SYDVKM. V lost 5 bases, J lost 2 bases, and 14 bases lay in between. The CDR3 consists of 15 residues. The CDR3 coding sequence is TGTGCCAGCAGTCAGGGGGGAGGACACACAGATACGCAGTATTTT. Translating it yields CASSQGGGHTDTQYF.

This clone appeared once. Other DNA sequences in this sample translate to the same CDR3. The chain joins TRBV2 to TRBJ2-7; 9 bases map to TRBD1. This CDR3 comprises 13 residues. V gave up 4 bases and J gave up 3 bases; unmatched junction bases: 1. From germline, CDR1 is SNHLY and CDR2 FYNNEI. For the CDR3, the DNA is TGTGCCAGCAGTGGGACAGGGGACTACGAGCAGTACTTC. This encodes CASSGTGDYEQYF.

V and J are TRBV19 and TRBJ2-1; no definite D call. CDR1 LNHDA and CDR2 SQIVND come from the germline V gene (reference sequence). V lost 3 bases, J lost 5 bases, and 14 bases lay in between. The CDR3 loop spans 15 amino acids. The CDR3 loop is CASSIPERSDNEQFF. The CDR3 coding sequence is TGTGCCAGTAGTATCCCGGAGAGGTCCGACAATGAGCAGTTCTTC.

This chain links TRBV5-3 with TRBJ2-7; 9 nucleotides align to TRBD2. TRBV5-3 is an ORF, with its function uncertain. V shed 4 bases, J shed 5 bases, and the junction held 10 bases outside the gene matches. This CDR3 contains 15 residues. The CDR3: CARSPLSGGCDEQYF. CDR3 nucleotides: TGTGCCAGAAGCCCCCTGAGCGGGGGGTGCGACGAGCAGTACTTC.

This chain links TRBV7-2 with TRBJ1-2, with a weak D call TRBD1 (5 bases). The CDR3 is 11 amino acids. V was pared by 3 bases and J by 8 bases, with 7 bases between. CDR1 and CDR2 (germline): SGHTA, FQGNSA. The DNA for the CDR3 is TGTGCCAGCAGCTTGGGGCAAGGCTACACCTTC. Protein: CASSLGQGYTF.

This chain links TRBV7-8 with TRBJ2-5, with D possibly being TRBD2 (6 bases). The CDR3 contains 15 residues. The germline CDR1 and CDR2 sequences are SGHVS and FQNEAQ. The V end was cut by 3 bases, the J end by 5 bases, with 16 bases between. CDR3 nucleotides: TGTGCCAGCAGCTTGATGGACGGGAGCAAGGAGACCCAGTACTTC. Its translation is CASSLMDGSKETQYF.